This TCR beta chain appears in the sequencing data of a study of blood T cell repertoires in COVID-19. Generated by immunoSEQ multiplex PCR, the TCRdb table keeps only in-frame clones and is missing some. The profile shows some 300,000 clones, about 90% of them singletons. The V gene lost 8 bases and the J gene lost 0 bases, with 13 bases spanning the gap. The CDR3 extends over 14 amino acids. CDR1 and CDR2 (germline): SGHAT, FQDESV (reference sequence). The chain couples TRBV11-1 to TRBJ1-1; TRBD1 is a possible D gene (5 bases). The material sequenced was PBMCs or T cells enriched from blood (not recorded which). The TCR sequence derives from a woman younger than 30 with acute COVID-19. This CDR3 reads CASARDLMNTEAFF. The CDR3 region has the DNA TGTGCCAGCGCGCGGGACCTCATGAACACTGAAGCTTTCTTT.